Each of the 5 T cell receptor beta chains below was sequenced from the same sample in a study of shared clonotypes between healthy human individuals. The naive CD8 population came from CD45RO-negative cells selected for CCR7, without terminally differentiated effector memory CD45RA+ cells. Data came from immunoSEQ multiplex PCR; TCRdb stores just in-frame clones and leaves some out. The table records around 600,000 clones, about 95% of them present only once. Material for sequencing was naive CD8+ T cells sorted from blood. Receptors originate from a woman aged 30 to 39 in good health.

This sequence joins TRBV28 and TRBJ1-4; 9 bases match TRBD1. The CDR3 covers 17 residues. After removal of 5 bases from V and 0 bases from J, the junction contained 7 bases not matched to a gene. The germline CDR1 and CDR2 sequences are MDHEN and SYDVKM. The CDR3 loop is CASSPLTGGSTNEKLFF. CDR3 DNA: TGTGCCAGCAGTCCCCTGACAGGGGGATCAACTAATGAAAAACTGTTTTTT.

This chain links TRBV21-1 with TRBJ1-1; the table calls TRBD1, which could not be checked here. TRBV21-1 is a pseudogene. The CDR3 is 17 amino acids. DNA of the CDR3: TGTGCCAGCAGCAAAGCGGGACATCTATACAGGTCCACTGAAGCTTTCTTT. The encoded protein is CASSKAGHLYRSTEAFF.

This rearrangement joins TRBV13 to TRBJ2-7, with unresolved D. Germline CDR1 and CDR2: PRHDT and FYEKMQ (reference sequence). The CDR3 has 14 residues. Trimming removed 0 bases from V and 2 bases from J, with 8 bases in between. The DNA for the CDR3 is TGTGCCAGCAGCTTAGGAGACATAACCTACGAGCAGTACTTC. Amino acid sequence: CASSLGDITYEQYF.

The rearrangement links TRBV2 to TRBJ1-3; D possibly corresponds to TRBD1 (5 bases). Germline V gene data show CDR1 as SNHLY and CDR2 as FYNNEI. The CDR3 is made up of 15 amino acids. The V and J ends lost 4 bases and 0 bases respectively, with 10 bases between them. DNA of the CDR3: TGTGCCAGCAGTGGGAATACAGGCTCTGGAAACACCATATATTTT. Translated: CASSGNTGSGNTIYF.

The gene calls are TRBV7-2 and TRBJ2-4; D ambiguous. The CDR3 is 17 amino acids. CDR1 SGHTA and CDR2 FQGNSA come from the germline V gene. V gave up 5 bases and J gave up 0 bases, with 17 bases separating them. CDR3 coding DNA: TGTGCCAGCAGCCTAAATCTGAAGAAACTAGCCAAAAACATTCAGTACTTC. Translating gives CASSLNLKKLAKNIQYF.